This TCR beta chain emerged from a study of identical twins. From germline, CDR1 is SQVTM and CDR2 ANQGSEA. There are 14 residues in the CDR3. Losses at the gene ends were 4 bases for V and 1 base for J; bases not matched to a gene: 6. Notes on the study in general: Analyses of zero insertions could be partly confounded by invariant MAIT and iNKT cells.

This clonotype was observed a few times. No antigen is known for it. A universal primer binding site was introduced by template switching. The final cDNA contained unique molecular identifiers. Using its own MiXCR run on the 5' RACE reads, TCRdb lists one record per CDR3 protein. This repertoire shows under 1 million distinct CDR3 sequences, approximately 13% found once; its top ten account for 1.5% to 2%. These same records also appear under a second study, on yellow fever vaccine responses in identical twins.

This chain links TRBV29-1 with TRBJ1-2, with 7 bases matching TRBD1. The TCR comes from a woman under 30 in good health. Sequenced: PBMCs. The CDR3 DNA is TGCAGCGTTGGGGACAGTAAGAATAACTATGGCTACACCTTC. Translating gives CSVGDSKNNYGYTF. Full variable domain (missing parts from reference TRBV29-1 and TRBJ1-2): SAVISQKPSRDICQRGTSLTIQCQVDSQVTMMFWYRQQPGQSLTLIATANQGSEATYESGFVIDKFPISRPNLTFSTLTVSNMSPEDSSIYLCSVGDSKNNYGYTFGSGTRLTVV.